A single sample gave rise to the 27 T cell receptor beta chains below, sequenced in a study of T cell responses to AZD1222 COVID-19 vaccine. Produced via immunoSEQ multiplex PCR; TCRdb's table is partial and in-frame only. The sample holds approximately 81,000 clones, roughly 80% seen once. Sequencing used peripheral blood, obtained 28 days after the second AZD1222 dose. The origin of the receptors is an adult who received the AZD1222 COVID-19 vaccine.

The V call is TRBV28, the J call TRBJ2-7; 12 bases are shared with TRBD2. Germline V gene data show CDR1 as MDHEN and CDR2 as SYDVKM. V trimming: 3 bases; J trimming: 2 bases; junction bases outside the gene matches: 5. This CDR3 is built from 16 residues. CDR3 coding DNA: TGTGCCAGCAGTTTCGAGACTAGCGGGAGTACCTACGAGCAGTACTTC. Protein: CASSFETSGSTYEQYF.

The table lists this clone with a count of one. The CDR3: CATRDVGNQPQHF. The CDR3 DNA is TGTGCCACCAGGGATGTTGGCAATCAGCCCCAGCATTTT. The V gene is TRBV28, the J gene TRBJ1-5; D might be TRBD1 (5 bases). Germline lookup yields CDR1 MDHEN and CDR2 SYDVKM. This CDR3 spans 13 amino acids. Trimming took 10 bases from V and 2 from J, leaving 12 bases between them.

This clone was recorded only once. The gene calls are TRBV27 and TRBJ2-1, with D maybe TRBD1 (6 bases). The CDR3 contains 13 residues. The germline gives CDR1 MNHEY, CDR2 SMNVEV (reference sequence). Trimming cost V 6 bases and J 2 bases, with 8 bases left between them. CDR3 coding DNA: TGTGCCAGCAGACAGGGCCCCTACAATGAGCAGTTCTTC. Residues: CASRQGPYNEQFF.

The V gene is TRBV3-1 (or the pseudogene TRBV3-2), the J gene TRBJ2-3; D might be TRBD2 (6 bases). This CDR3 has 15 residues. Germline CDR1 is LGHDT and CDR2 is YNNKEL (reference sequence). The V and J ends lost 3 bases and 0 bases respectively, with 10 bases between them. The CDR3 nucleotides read TGTGCCAGCAGCCACCGGGACTCTAGCACAGATACGCAGTATTTT. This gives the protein CASSHRDSSTDTQYF.

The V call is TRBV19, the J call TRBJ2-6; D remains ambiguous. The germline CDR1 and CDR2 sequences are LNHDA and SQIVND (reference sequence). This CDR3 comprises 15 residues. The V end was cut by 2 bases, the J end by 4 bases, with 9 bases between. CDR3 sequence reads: CASSIMGTGANVLTF. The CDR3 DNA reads TGTGCCAGTAGTATAATGGGTACCGGGGCCAACGTCCTGACTTTC.

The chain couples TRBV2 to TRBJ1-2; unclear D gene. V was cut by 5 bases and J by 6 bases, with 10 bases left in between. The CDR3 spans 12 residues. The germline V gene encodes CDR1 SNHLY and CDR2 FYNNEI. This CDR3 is CASSWIGNGYTF. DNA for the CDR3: TGTGCCAGCAGTTGGATTGGGAATGGCTACACCTTC.

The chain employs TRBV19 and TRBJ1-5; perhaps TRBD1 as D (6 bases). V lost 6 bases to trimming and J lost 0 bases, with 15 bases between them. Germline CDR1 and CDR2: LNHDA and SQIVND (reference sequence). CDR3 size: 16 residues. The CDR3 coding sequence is TGTGCCAGTAGGCCCCACAGGGACTCTAGCAATCAGCCCCAGCATTTT. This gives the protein CASRPHRDSSNQPQHF.

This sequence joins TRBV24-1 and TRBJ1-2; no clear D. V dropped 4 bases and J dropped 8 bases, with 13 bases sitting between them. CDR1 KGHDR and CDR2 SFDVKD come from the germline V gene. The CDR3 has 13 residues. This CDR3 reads CATSELLGEGYTF. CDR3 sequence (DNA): TGTGCCACCAGTGAGTTATTGGGCGAAGGCTACACCTTC.

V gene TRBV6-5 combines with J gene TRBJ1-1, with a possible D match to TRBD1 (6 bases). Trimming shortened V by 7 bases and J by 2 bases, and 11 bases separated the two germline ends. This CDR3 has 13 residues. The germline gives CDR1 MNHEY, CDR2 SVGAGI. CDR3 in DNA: TGTGCCAGCAAGCGGACAGTCAACACTGAAGCTTTCTTT. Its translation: CASKRTVNTEAFF.

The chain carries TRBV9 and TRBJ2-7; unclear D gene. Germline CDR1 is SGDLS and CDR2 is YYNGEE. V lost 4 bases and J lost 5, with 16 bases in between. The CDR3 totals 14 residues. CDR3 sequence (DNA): TGTGCCAGCAGCCCCCACCAGACGGATGACGAGCAGTACTTC. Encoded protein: CASSPHQTDDEQYF. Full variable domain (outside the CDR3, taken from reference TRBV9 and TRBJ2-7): DSGVTQTPKHLITATGQRVTLRCSPRSGDLSVYWYQQSLDQGLQFLIQYYNGEERAKGNILERFSAQQFPDLHSELNLSSLELGDSALYFCASSPHQTDDEQYFGPGTRLTVT.

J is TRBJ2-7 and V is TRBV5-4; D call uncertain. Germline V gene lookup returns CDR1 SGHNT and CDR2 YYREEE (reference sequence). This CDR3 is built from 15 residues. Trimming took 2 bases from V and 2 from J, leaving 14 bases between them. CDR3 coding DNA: TGTGCCAGCAGCTTTATCGGGCGCTCCCCCTACGAGCAGTACTTC. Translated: CASSFIGRSPYEQYF.

This CDR3 is CASSVDRGGYTF. In DNA, the CDR3 is TGTGCCAGCAGTGTAGACAGGGGTGGCTACACCTTC. The V call is TRBV28, the J call TRBJ1-2; TRBD1 matches 8 bases. CDR1 and CDR2 from the germline V gene are MDHEN and SYDVKM. There are 12 residues in the CDR3. With V trimmed by 5 bases and J by 7 bases, 3 bases remained unmatched.

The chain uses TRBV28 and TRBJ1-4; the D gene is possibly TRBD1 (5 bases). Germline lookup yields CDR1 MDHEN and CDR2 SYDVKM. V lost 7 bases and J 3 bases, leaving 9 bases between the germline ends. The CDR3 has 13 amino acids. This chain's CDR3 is CASNGGANEKLFF. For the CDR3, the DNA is TGTGCCAGCAATGGGGGAGCTAATGAAAAACTGTTTTTT.

For the CDR3, the DNA is TGTGCCAGCAGCTTGGCCATGGCTAGCGGGGTGCTAAGGGATACGCAGTATTTT. Translation gives CASSLAMASGVLRDTQYF. V usage is TRBV7-2 and J usage is TRBJ2-3; TRBD2 aligns across 9 bases. Germline V gives CDR1 SGHTA, CDR2 FQGNSA. This CDR3 spans 18 amino acids. The V and J ends lost 3 bases and 6 bases, in that order; junction bases with no gene match: 16.

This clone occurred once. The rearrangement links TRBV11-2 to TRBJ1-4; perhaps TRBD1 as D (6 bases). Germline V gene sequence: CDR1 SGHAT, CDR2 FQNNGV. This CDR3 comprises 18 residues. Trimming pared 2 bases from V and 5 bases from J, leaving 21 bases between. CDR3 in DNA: TGTGCCAGCAGCTTAAGTATACGGGGGCGGGGGAGAAATGAAAAACTGTTTTTT. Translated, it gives CASSLSIRGRGRNEKLFF.

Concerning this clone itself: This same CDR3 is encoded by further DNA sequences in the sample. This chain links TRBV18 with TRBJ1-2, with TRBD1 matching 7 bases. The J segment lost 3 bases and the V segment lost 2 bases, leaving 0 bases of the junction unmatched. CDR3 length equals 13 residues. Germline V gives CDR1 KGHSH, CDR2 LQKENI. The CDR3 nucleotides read TGTGCCAGCTCACCAGGGACAGACTATGGCTACACCTTC. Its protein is CASSPGTDYGYTF.

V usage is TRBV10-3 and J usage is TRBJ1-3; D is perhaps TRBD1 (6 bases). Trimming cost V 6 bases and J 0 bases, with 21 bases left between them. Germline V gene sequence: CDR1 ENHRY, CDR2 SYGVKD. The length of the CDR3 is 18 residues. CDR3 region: CAIRESDRPLFSGNTIYF. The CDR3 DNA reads TGTGCCATCAGGGAATCGGACAGACCACTATTCTCTGGAAACACCATATATTTT.

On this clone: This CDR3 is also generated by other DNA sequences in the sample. The CDR3 is CASSLAGGSSYNEQFF. As DNA, the CDR3 is TGCGCCAGCAGCTTGGCTGGAGGGAGCTCCTACAATGAGCAGTTCTTC. The gene calls are TRBV5-1 and TRBJ2-1, with a weak D call TRBD2 (6 bases). The CDR3 has 16 residues. Trimming stripped 0 bases from V and 0 bases from J, with 10 bases between. CDR1 is SGHRS and CDR2 is YFSETQ in the germline V gene.

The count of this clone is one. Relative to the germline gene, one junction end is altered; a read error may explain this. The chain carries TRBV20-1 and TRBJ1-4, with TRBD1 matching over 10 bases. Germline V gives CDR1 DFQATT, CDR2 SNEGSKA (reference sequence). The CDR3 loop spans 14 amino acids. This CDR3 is CSPSGGQGNEKLFF. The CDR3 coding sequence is TGCAGTCCTAGTGGGGGACAGGGGAATGAAAAACTGTTTTTT.

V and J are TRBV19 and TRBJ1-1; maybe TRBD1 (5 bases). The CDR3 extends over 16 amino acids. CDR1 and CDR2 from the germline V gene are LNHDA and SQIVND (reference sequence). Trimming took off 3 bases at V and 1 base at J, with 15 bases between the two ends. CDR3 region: CASSIGFRARNTEAFF. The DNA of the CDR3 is TGTGCCAGTAGTATTGGTTTCAGGGCGAGGAACACTGAAGCTTTCTTT. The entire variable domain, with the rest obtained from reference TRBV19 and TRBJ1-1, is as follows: DGGITQSPKYLFRKEGQNVTLSCEQNLNHDAMYWYRQDPGQGLRLIYYSQIVNDFQKGDIAEGYSVSREKKESFPLTVTSAQKNPTAFYLCASSIGFRARNTEAFFGQGTRLTVV.

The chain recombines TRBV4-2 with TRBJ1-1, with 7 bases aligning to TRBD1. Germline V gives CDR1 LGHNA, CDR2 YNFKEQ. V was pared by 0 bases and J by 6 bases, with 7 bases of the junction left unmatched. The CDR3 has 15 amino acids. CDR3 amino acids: CASSQDDRVSAEAFF. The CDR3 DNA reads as TGTGCCAGCAGCCAAGACGACAGGGTGTCCGCTGAAGCTTTCTTT.

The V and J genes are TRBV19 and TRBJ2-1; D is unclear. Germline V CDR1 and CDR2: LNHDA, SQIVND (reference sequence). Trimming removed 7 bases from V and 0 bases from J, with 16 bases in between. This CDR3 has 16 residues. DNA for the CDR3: TGTGCCAGTACCCAGAGAGAAACCACCTCCTACAATGAGCAGTTCTTC. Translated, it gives CASTQRETTSYNEQFF.

The CDR3 region has the DNA TGTGCCATCAGTCAACCGAAGGGGCTAGCGGGTCTCTACGAGCAGTACTTC. This gives the protein CAISQPKGLAGLYEQYF. This rearrangement joins TRBV10-3 to TRBJ2-7; 8 bases match TRBD2. This CDR3 has 17 amino acids. J was trimmed by 3 bases and V by 5 bases; bases with no gene match: 15. Germline V gene sequence: CDR1 ENHRY, CDR2 SYGVKD.

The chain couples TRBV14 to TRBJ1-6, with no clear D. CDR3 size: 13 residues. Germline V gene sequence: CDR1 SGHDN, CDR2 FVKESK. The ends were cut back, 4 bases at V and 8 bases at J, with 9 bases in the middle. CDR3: CASSPGLHSPLHF. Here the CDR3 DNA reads TGTGCCAGCAGCCCAGGACTTCATTCACCCCTCCACTTT.

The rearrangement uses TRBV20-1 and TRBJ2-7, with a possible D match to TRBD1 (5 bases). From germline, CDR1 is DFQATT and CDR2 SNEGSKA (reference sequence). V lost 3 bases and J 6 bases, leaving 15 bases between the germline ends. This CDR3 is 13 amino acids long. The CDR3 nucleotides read TGCAGTGCTAGTGAGGACAATTCTTCCGAGCAGTACTTC. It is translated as CSASEDNSSEQYF.

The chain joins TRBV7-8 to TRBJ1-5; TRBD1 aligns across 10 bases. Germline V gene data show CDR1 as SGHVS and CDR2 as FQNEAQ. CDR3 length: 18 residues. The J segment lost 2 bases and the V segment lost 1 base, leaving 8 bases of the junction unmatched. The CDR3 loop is CASSLEPGGTGGNQPQHF. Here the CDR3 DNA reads TGTGCCAGCAGCTTAGAGCCCGGCGGGACAGGGGGCAATCAGCCCCAGCATTTT.

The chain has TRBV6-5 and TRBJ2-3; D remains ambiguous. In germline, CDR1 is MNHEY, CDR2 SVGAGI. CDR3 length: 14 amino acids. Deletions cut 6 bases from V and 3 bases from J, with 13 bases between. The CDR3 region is CASSPAGRTDTQYF. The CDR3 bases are TGTGCCAGCAGCCCCGCTGGGCGAACAGATACGCAGTATTTT.